This T cell receptor (beta chain) derives from a study of human T cells and chemical hapten exposure. Turning to the study itself: TCR yields per sample varied, mainly owing to small pooled library volume differences. Study-wide results and caveats: Patch test score tracked positively with PT1 expanded TCR counts. Following DPC sensitization, TCRs present above 1 in 1000 frequency showed no change.

Source study methods: From about 20,000 to 690,000 TCRs were found per sample, with a median of approximately 96,000. Each CDR3 protein is one row after TCRdb ran MiXCR on the RACE reads. None of the V and J calls come from the authors' own analysis; TCRdb made them. The sample carries 35,000 to 55,000 distinct CDR3 sequences, 9.5% to 10% recorded once. Turning to this clonotype: Its antigen remains unknown.

Time point described: patch test 2, 6 weeks after DPC sensitization. Treatment in this sample: therapeutic diphenylcyclopropenone sensitization with weekly scalp DPC. Total RNA was isolated from whole blood that had not been fractionated. From germline, CDR1 is LGHNA and CDR2 YSLEER. V lost 4 bases and J 7 bases, leaving 11 bases between the germline ends. The length of the CDR3 is 13 residues. The clonotype originates from a woman aged 25 to 39 with alopecia areata. Some clones in this sample may be carry-over from other donors' samples. The specimen comprised whole blood, sampled in connection with sensitization to the hapten diphenylcyclopropenone (DPC). The chain is built from TRBV4-3 and TRBJ1-5; D unclear. The CDR3 protein is CASSLYREQPQHF. The CDR3 DNA reads as TGCGCCAGCAGCCTGTACCGGGAACAGCCCCAGCATTTT.